This T cell receptor (beta chain) was obtained from a study of OX40 agonist ivuxolimab in advanced cancers. Study details: Participants, 80% to 90% male, averaged roughly 60 years of age, ranging from roughly 20 to 85.

Study-wide findings and caveats: Researchers did not determine the expanded peripheral T cells' antigen specificity.

Drawing of blood for sampling happened at baseline, at cycle 4 day 1, and at cycle 7 day 1. Libraries were prepared by immunoSEQ multiplex PCR; TCRdb keeps only in-frame clonotypes and omits some of them. The table lists around 26,000 clones, around 80% of them singletons. This CDR3 contains 14 residues. The germline gives CDR1 MNHEY, CDR2 SVGAGI. V shed 7 bases and J shed 4 bases, with 15 bases lying between them. Comment on this clone: Its antigen is currently unknown.

The TCR sequence derives from an adult with an advanced solid tumor such as melanoma, head and neck, liver or kidney cancer. The rearrangement uses TRBV6-5 and TRBJ2-3, with D perhaps matching TRBD1 (5 bases). The material was CD4+ or CD8+ T cells sorted from blood, obtained in a trial of the OX40 agonist ivuxolimab. The CDR3 here is CASTSGRVADTQYF. CDR3 nucleotides: TGTGCCAGCACCTCGGGCAGGGTGGCAGATACGCAGTATTTT.